The subject of this entry is one T cell receptor beta chain. The sample is drawn from a study of blood T cell repertoires in COVID-19. For the study at large: COVID-19 samples, acute and convalescent, were from the United States, Italy and Spain. T cells, B-cell-depleted T cells, or PBMCs supplied cDNA or gDNA.

The V segment lost 2 bases and the J segment 4 bases; nucleotides outside the gene matches: 10. The CDR3 consists of 16 residues. Germline V gene data show CDR1 as SGHNT and CDR2 as YYREEE (reference sequence). Authors' processing steps: Scientists estimated how many nucleated cells there were by amplifying reference gene primers. The assay was immunoSEQ multiplex PCR, and TCRdb's table has in-frame clones only and misses some. V, J and clone size reflect that table, while D and trimming were determined from the DNA. This sample has 310,000 or so clones; approximately 90% occur once, and the top ten carry approximately 4%.

This chain connects TRBV5-4 to TRBJ2-5, with 8 bases matching TRBD2. The TCR sequence derives from a woman aged 50 to 60 with active or convalescent COVID-19. Sequencing was done on a sample of peripheral blood. In nucleotides, the CDR3 is TGTGCCAGCAGCTTTACTAGCGGAGGAGGTGGAGAGACCCAGTACTTC. Translated, it gives CASSFTSGGGGETQYF.